This T cell receptor (beta chain) was captured in a study of blood T cell repertoires in COVID-19. Study background: Some COVID-19 samples were acute and others convalescent; all came from the United States, Italy and Spain. T cells, B-cell-depleted T cells, or PBMCs provided the cDNA or gDNA that served as material.

The length of the CDR3 is 13 residues. V gave up 5 bases and J gave up 6 bases; unmatched junction bases: 7. Germline values: CDR1 SQVTM, CDR2 ANQGSEA. Authors' data handling: Reference gene primer amplification yielded estimated nucleated cell counts. Produced via immunoSEQ multiplex PCR; TCRdb's table is partial and in-frame only. V and J calls and clone size are given by that table; D and trimming were obtained from the DNA. The repertoire has about 170,000 clones, 84% of them found once; the top ten carry roughly 7.7%. The V call is TRBV29-1, the J call TRBJ2-7; 10 positions agree with TRBD1. Material for sequencing was peripheral blood. This receptor was identified in a middle-aged man who had recovered from COVID-19. DNA of the CDR3: TGCAGCGTTCTCCGGGACAGGGGCGGCGAGCAGTACTTC. Residues: CSVLRDRGGEQYF.